Each of the 30 T cell receptor beta chains below was sequenced from the same sample in a study of identifying expanded T cells in peripheral blood. Libraries were prepared by immunoSEQ multiplex PCR; TCRdb keeps only in-frame clonotypes and omits some of them. The table has approximately 85,000 clones, 88% seen once. The sample comprised blood. The receptors originated from a person between 18 and 75 years old in good health.

J is TRBJ2-2 and V is TRBV28, with 9 bases that match TRBD2. Unmatched junction bases numbered 9, after V lost 7 bases and J lost 0 bases. Germline V gives CDR1 MDHEN, CDR2 SYDVKM. The CDR3 runs 17 residues. The DNA for the CDR3 is TGTGCCAGCATTGATACTAGCGGGCCATCGAACACCGGGGAGCTGTTTTTT. This translates into CASIDTSGPSNTGELFF.

J is TRBJ2-7 and V is TRBV6-6; the match to TRBD2 covers 8 bases. The V segment lost 0 bases and the J segment 5 bases; nucleotides outside the gene matches: 6. This CDR3 has 15 amino acids. The germline gives CDR1 MNHNY, CDR2 SVGAGI (reference sequence). The CDR3 loop reads CASSYSWLAGHEQYF. CDR3 sequence (DNA): TGTGCCAGCAGTTACTCATGGCTAGCGGGCCACGAGCAGTACTTC.

V and J are TRBV7-9 and TRBJ2-7; D not resolved. Germline CDR1 is SEHNR and CDR2 is FQNEAQ (reference sequence). The CDR3 contains 13 residues. V dropped 6 bases and J dropped 3 bases, with 12 bases sitting between them. Here the CDR3 DNA reads TGTGCCAGCAGTGGGATGGCGAACTACGAGCAGTACTTC. It yields the protein CASSGMANYEQYF.

The V and J genes are TRBV4-1 and TRBJ2-7; 12 bases align to TRBD1. CDR1 MGHRA and CDR2 YSYEKL come from the germline V gene. With 3 bases clipped from V and 6 bases from J, the junction kept 9 bases outside the gene matches. The CDR3 length is 16 residues. The CDR3 reads CASSHAGTGGRAEQYF. The CDR3 nucleotides are TGCGCCAGCAGCCACGCTGGGACAGGGGGCCGGGCCGAGCAGTACTTC.

This chain joins TRBV11-2 and TRBJ2-5; no clear D gene. This CDR3 spans 11 amino acids. The V end was cut by 5 bases, the J end by 4 bases, with 5 bases between. Germline V gives CDR1 SGHAT, CDR2 FQNNGV. CDR3 sequence: CASSTGETQYF. The CDR3 nucleotides read TGTGCCAGCAGCACCGGAGAGACCCAGTACTTC.

The rearrangement joins TRBV7-2 to TRBJ1-1, with a weak D call TRBD1 (5 bases). Germline V gene sequence: CDR1 SGHTA, CDR2 FQGNSA. V lost 5 bases to trimming and J lost 2 bases, with 21 bases between them. The CDR3 runs 17 residues. This chain's CDR3 is CASSRQGPVTANTEAFF. CDR3 nucleotide sequence: TGTGCCAGCAGCCGGCAGGGCCCGGTCACCGCCAACACTGAAGCTTTCTTT.

This clone was recorded only once. This chain links TRBV5-1 with TRBJ1-4; TRBD1 might be the D (6 bases). The CDR3 is 15 amino acids. Germline-derived CDR1 and CDR2 are SGHRS and YFSETQ. Trimming cost V 4 bases and J 5 bases, with 15 bases left between them. Here the CDR3 DNA reads TGCGCCAGCAGCCCAGGTGGGGGGGGCAATGAAAAACTGTTTTTT. It yields the protein CASSPGGGGNEKLFF.

The genes are TRBV4-2 and TRBJ2-3, with 15 bases fitting TRBD2. CDR3 size: 16 residues. Germline assignment: CDR1 LGHNA and CDR2 YNFKEQ. V shed 1 base and J 4 bases; nucleotides not matched to a gene: 0. This chain's CDR3 is CASSQGTSGGADTQYF. CDR3 in DNA: TGTGCCAGCAGCCAAGGGACTAGCGGGGGGGCAGATACGCAGTATTTT.

The chain employs TRBV10-2 and TRBJ2-5; D is possibly TRBD2 (5 bases). The CDR3 runs to 12 residues. Germline loops: CDR1 WSHSY, CDR2 SAAADI. Trimming removed 11 bases at V and 7 bases at J, with 17 bases between. This chain's CDR3 is CASREGWGTQYF. The CDR3 DNA follows: TGCGCCTCTAGAGAGGGTTGGGGGACCCAGTACTTC.

The rearrangement links TRBV4-3 to TRBJ1-2; TRBD1 aligns across 7 bases. Germline trimming cut 4 bases from V and 4 bases from J; bases unmatched to any gene: 6. The CDR3 contains 14 residues. Per germline, CDR1 LGHNA and CDR2 YSLEER. CDR3 residues: CASSPTGARYGYTF. CDR3 DNA: TGCGCCAGCAGCCCCACAGGGGCCCGCTATGGCTACACCTTC.

The chain employs TRBV6-1 and TRBJ1-2, with D perhaps TRBD1 (6 bases). Trimming removed 6 bases from V and 4 bases from J, with 18 bases in between. Germline V gene sequence: CDR1 MNHNS, CDR2 SASEGT. This CDR3 is 15 amino acids long. Here the CDR3 DNA reads TGTGCCAGCAGCACTCCCTATGGGGGCCTCTATGGCTACACCTTC. The encoded protein is CASSTPYGGLYGYTF.

The chain recombines TRBV4-3 with TRBJ1-1, with TRBD1 matching 7 bases. The CDR3 consists of 16 residues. Germline values: CDR1 LGHNA, CDR2 YSLEER. J was trimmed by 5 bases and V by 1 base; bases with no gene match: 10. CDR3 coding DNA: TGCGCCAGCAGCCAAGTAGGTCAGGGGGACAGAACTGAAGCTTTCTTT. This encodes CASSQVGQGDRTEAFF.

V and J are TRBV5-1 and TRBJ1-1; D possibly corresponds to TRBD1 (5 bases). Germline CDR1 is SGHRS and CDR2 is YFSETQ. Between the trimmed V and J ends, which lost 1 base and 1 base, there was a span of 8 bases. The CDR3 spans 14 residues. The CDR3 sequence is CASSLWGTNTEAFF. Written as DNA, the CDR3 is TGCGCCAGCAGCTTGTGGGGGACGAACACTGAAGCTTTCTTT.

The J gene is TRBJ2-1, the V gene TRBV7-9; 9 bases map to TRBD2. Germline V gives CDR1 SEHNR, CDR2 FQNEAQ (reference sequence). The length of the CDR3 is 18 residues. The trim removed 4 bases at V and 4 bases at J, leaving 14 bases unmatched. DNA of the CDR3: TGTGCCAGCAGCTCTCTCGCGGAAGCGGGGGGTTTTTACAATGAGCAGTTCTTC. It yields the protein CASSSLAEAGGFYNEQFF.

This clone appeared a single time. The V and J genes are TRBV4-3 and TRBJ1-1; 7 bases agree with TRBD1. The J segment lost 0 bases and the V segment lost 0 bases, leaving 7 bases of the junction unmatched. Germline V lookup: CDR1 LGHNA, CDR2 YSLEER. CDR3 length equals 17 residues. Here the CDR3 DNA reads TGCGCCAGCAGCCAAGATACCCGTCAGGGGGTGAACACTGAAGCTTTCTTT. Protein product: CASSQDTRQGVNTEAFF.

V usage is TRBV7-9 and J usage is TRBJ1-3; TRBD1 aligns across 9 bases. The V gene end was trimmed by 6 bases and the J gene end by 4 bases; junction bases not matched to a gene: 7. The CDR3 is made up of 15 amino acids. Germline assignment: CDR1 SEHNR and CDR2 FQNEAQ (reference sequence). Here the CDR3 DNA reads TGTGCCAGCAGTTATACAGGGGGCGCCGGAAACACCATATATTTT. Translation: CASSYTGGAGNTIYF.

The chain has TRBV10-3 and TRBJ1-5; 11 bases align to TRBD1. The V gene end was trimmed by 4 bases and the J gene end by 7 bases; junction bases not matched to a gene: 9. Germline V gives CDR1 ENHRY, CDR2 SYGVKD. CDR3 size: 16 residues. The CDR3 spells CAISVGRDRGDQPQHF. The CDR3 DNA is TGTGCCATCAGTGTCGGCCGGGACAGGGGGGACCAGCCCCAGCATTTT.

The rearrangement links TRBV11-2 to TRBJ1-1; 9 bases are a match to TRBD1. This CDR3 is 14 amino acids long. The germline gives CDR1 SGHAT, CDR2 FQNNGV. The trim removed 1 base at V and 5 bases at J, leaving 2 bases unmatched. CDR3 sequence: CASSLGDRVTEAFF. CDR3 nucleotides: TGTGCCAGCAGCTTAGGGGACAGGGTGACTGAAGCTTTCTTT.

V gene TRBV27 combines with J gene TRBJ2-5; no firm D call. V lost 9 bases and J 1 base, leaving 24 bases between the germline ends. The CDR3 has 17 residues. Germline-derived CDR1 and CDR2 are MNHEY and SMNVEV (reference sequence). CDR3 in amino acids: CARASQADILGQETQYF. The CDR3 DNA reads TGTGCCAGGGCGTCCCAGGCAGACATATTGGGCCAAGAGACCCAGTACTTC.

The rearrangement uses TRBV6-1 and TRBJ1-5; TRBD1 is a possible D gene (6 bases). The CDR3 is made up of 14 amino acids. Germline CDR1 MNHNS, CDR2 SASEGT. V dropped 6 bases and J dropped 6 bases, with 15 bases sitting between them. Here the CDR3 reads CASREGVRGQPQHF. CDR3 sequence (DNA): TGTGCCAGCAGAGAGGGGGTCAGGGGTCAGCCCCAGCATTTT.

CDR3: CASSLADGNTEAFF. CDR3 coding DNA: TGTGCCAGCAGCTTAGCCGACGGTAACACTGAAGCTTTCTTT. The chain employs TRBV11-3 and TRBJ1-1; D is undetermined. The germline V gene has CDR1 SGHNT and CDR2 YENEEA. The V end was cut by 1 base, the J end by 2 bases, with 8 bases between. The CDR3 spans 14 residues.

This chain links TRBV5-6 with TRBJ2-5; D is unclear. The CDR3 length is 17 residues. Trimming cost V 1 base and J 3 bases, with 19 bases left between them. Germline CDR1 is SGHDT and CDR2 is YYEEEE. The CDR3 is CASSLYRQQTDEETQYF. The CDR3 DNA reads as TGTGCCAGCAGCTTGTATCGTCAGCAAACGGACGAAGAGACCCAGTACTTC.

The V gene is TRBV29-1, the J gene TRBJ2-5, with 10 bases fitting TRBD1. The V gene end was trimmed by 5 bases and the J gene end by 1 base; junction bases not matched to a gene: 10. The CDR3 extends over 16 amino acids. Germline CDR1 reads SQVTM; CDR2 reads ANQGSEA. As DNA, the CDR3 is TGCAGCGTTCTGGACTGGGACAGGGGAACCCAAGAGACCCAGTACTTC. Translated, it gives CSVLDWDRGTQETQYF.

V and J are TRBV5-1 and TRBJ2-7, with D hard to call. CDR1 SGHRS and CDR2 YFSETQ come from the germline V gene. V lost 3 bases and J 4 bases, leaving 23 bases between the germline ends. The CDR3 has 17 residues. CDR3 bases: TGCGCCAGCAGCTGGGCCGAGGCGGACCTGCTGGGGTACGAGCAGTACTTC. Its protein is CASSWAEADLLGYEQYF.

The chain links TRBV6-5 to TRBJ1-3; D ambiguous. The germline V and J ends were trimmed by 2 bases and 2 bases, with 4 bases remaining between them. Germline CDR1 MNHEY, CDR2 SVGAGI. The CDR3 length is 13 residues. The CDR3 loop reads CASSYPPGNTIYF. CDR3 DNA: TGTGCCAGCAGTTACCCTCCTGGAAACACCATATATTTT.

This chain uses TRBV18 with TRBJ1-2, with D hard to call. CDR1 and CDR2 from the germline V gene are KGHSH and LQKENI. The V end was cut by 2 bases, the J end by 5 bases, with 12 bases between. The CDR3 has 14 residues. The CDR3 DNA reads TGTGCCAGCTCACCAGGGGTTAGGACTTATGGCTACACCTTC. Its translation: CASSPGVRTYGYTF.

This rearrangement joins TRBV5-1 to TRBJ1-4; weak D call: TRBD1 (6 bases). CDR1 is SGHRS, CDR2 YFSETQ, per germline. The CDR3 has 13 residues. V was pared by 4 bases and J by 3 bases, with 7 bases between. The CDR3 coding sequence is TGCGCCAGCAGCCAGGGGCCTAATGAAAAACTGTTTTTT. Translation gives CASSQGPNEKLFF.

This clone appeared a few times. This sequence joins TRBV27 and TRBJ1-1; D possibly corresponds to TRBD1 (5 bases). V was cut by 1 base and J by 14 bases, with 17 bases left in between. In germline, CDR1 is MNHEY, CDR2 SMNVEV (reference sequence). The CDR3 length is 13 residues. CDR3 protein: CASSLWDPLRVFF. The CDR3 DNA sequence: TGTGCCAGCAGTTTATGGGACCCCCTGCGAGTGTTCTTT.

The V gene is TRBV7-9, the J gene TRBJ1-1; weak D call: TRBD1 (5 bases). Per germline, CDR1 SEHNR and CDR2 FQNEAQ (reference sequence). CDR3 length: 13 residues. V lost 3 bases and J 3 bases, leaving 8 bases between the germline ends. The CDR3 coding sequence is TGTGCCAGCAGCTTTGGACAATACACTGAAGCTTTCTTT. It encodes CASSFGQYTEAFF. The full variable domain, rest sourced from reference TRBV7-9 and TRBJ1-1, is DTGVSQNPRHKITKRGQNVTFRCDPISEHNRLYWYRQTLGQGPEFLTYFQNEAQLEKSRLLSDRFSAERPKGSFSTLEIQRTEQGDSAMYLCASSFGQYTEAFFGQGTRLTVV.

The CDR3 protein is CASSRRLAGGQETQYF. CDR3 nucleotides: TGTGCCAGCAGTCGAAGACTTGCGGGGGGACAAGAGACCCAGTACTTC. The rearrangement joins TRBV5-4 to TRBJ2-5; TRBD2 matches at 8 bases. In germline, CDR1 is SGHNT, CDR2 YYREEE (reference sequence). The CDR3 loop spans 16 amino acids. V lost 5 bases, J lost 2 bases, and 11 bases stayed unmatched.